The TCR beta chain described here comes from a study of cytomegalovirus exposure and HLA in healthy donors. Overall study: Earlier, 100 million to 130 million unique TCR beta sequences were recovered from about 200 million T cells by an analysis. Genetic ancestry analysis placed about 76% of the approximately 400 donors that were genotyped in the Caucasian-associated cluster.

PCR used 60 Vbeta primers and 13 Jbeta primers. The repertoire was sequenced with immunoSEQ multiplex PCR; TCRdb's copy has only in-frame clones and lacks some. The data show fewer than 200,000 clones, roughly two thirds seen once. This CDR3 has 13 residues. V was clipped by 3 bases and J by 5 bases; unmatched bases: 4. Germline V gene sequence: CDR1 LGHNA, CDR2 YSLEER. The gene calls are TRBV4-3 and TRBJ2-7; TRBD2 agrees at 7 bases. Sequencing was carried out using PBMCs. This sequence was found in a woman between 18 and 30 years old in good health and CMV-seropositive. The CDR3 nucleotides are TGCGCCAGCAGCCAGCGCGGGGGACACGAGCAGTACTTC. Translating gives CASSQRGGHEQYF.